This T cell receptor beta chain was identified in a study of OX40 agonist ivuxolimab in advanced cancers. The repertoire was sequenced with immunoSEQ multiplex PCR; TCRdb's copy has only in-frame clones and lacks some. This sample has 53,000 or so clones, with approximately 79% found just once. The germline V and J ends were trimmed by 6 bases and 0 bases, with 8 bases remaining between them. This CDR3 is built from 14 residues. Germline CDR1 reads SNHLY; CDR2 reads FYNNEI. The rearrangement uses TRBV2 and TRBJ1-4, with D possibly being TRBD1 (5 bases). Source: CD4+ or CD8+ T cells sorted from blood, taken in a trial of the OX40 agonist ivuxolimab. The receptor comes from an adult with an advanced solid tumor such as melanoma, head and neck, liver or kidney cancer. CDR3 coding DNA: TGTGCCAGCAGGGTACAGGCAACTAATGAAAAACTGTTTTTT. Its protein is CASRVQATNEKLFF.